A single sample is the source of the 5 T cell receptor beta chains below, sequenced in a study of human T cells and chemical hapten exposure. The time point was: healthy volunteer bleed at 2 weeks. Total RNA extraction was carried out from unfractionated whole blood. In TCRdb, the RACE reads were re-called with MiXCR into one record per CDR3 protein. The sample consists of some 50,000 distinct CDR3 sequences, less than 4.5% of them appearing once. Sequences were obtained from whole blood. Receptor source: a human donor in good health. Some clones in this sample may be carry-over from other donors' samples.

This clonotype showed up many times. The genes are TRBV28 and TRBJ1-1, with a weak D call TRBD1 (5 bases). The CDR3 is made up of 16 amino acids. V was cut by 6 bases and J by 0 bases, with 17 bases left in between. Germline-derived CDR1 and CDR2 are MDHEN and SYDVKM. CDR3 region: CASRQFRGRMNTEAFF. As DNA, the CDR3 is TGTGCCAGCAGGCAGTTTAGGGGACGGATGAACACTGAAGCTTTCTTT.

This clonotype has a count of ten or more. The chain uses TRBV6-5 and TRBJ1-2; 8 bases agree with TRBD1. After removal of 2 bases from V and 4 bases from J, the junction contained 6 bases not matched to a gene. Germline CDR1 and CDR2: MNHEY and SVGAGI. This CDR3 is 15 amino acids long. The CDR3 protein is CASSYLQGGVYGYTF. In nucleotides, the CDR3 is TGTGCCAGCAGTTACCTACAGGGGGGGGTCTATGGCTACACCTTC.

This clonotype was recorded at least ten times. V is TRBV6-2 or TRBV6-3 and J is TRBJ1-1; D perhaps matches TRBD1 (5 bases). CDR1 is MNHEY, CDR2 SVGEGT, per germline. There are 16 residues in the CDR3. Trimming took off 5 bases at V and 0 bases at J, with 16 bases between the two ends. CDR3 sequence (DNA): TGTGCCAGCAGTCTTTACTGGGGGGGGATGAACACTGAAGCTTTCTTT. Translating gives CASSLYWGGMNTEAFF.

This clonotype was counted at least ten times. The chain links TRBV20-1 to TRBJ2-1, with 7 bases identical to TRBD2. The CDR3 runs to 15 residues. CDR1 is DFQATT, CDR2 SNEGSKA, per germline (reference sequence). The ends lost 4 bases at V and 5 bases at J; junction bases unmatched: 11. The CDR3 sequence: CSAKKAGRADNEQFF. DNA for the CDR3: TGCAGTGCTAAGAAAGCGGGAAGGGCGGACAATGAGCAGTTCTTC.

The sample holds a few counts of this clonotype. The V and J genes are TRBV10-3 and TRBJ2-7; no reliable D call. The CDR3 covers 15 residues. Germline V gene lookup returns CDR1 ENHRY and CDR2 SYGVKD. Between the trimmed V and J ends, which lost 0 bases and 0 bases, there was a span of 9 bases. The CDR3 sequence is CAISESPENSYEQYF. The CDR3 coding sequence is TGTGCCATCAGTGAGTCTCCAGAGAACTCCTACGAGCAGTACTTC.